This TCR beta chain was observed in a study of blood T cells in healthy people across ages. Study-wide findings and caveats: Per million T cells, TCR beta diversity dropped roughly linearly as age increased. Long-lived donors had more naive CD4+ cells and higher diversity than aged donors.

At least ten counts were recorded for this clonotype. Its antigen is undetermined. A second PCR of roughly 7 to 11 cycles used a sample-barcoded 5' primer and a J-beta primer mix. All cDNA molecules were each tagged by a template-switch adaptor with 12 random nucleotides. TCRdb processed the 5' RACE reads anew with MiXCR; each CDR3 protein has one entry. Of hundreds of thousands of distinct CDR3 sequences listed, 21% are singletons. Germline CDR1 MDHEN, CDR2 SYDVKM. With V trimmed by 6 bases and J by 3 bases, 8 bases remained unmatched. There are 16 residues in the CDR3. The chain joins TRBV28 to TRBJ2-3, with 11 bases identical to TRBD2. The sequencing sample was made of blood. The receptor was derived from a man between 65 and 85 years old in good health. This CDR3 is CASRETSGSETDTQYF. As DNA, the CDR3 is TGTGCCAGCAGGGAAACTAGCGGGAGTGAAACAGATACGCAGTATTTT.